This T cell receptor (beta chain) was sequenced during a study of graft-versus-host responses after intestinal transplantation. Profiled with immunoSEQ multiplex PCR; TCRdb holds only in-frame clones, not every one. The table shows about 13,000 clones, with more than 25% occurring only once. Responders (about 200,000, CFSE-labeled) were co-plated with about 200,000 irradiated, violet-dye-labeled stimulators. Sorted cells were CFSE-low CD3+CD4+ or CD3+CD8+ proliferating responders. By sample fraction, this clone is medium-sized. V was cut by 5 bases and J by 3 bases, with 17 bases left in between. CDR3 length equals 15 residues. CDR1 MNHEY and CDR2 SMNVEV come from the germline V gene (reference sequence). Findings and limits, study-wide: Declining HvG levels early post-transplant were linked to peak circulating GvH clone levels.

This specimen consisted of alloreactive CD8+ T cells from a mixed lymphocyte reaction culture, obtained before intestinal transplant. Subset reported: CFSE-low proliferating T cells sorted from approximately six-day pre-transplant mixed lymphocyte reaction (GvH or HvG direction). The sequence came from a human patient who received an intestinal transplant. This sequence joins TRBV27 and TRBJ2-7; D possibly corresponds to TRBD2 (6 bases). The DNA for the CDR3 is TGTGCCAGCAGTCCGCGAATAGTGGGACTCTACGAGCAGTACTTC. Translating it yields CASSPRIVGLYEQYF.